A selection of T cell receptor beta chains follows, all from one sample in a study of OX40 agonist ivuxolimab in advanced cancers. Measured with immunoSEQ multiplex PCR; TCRdb has only the in-frame clones, and not every one. The sample includes 50,000 to 55,000 clones, more than 80% of them seen just once. The sample consisted of CD4+ or CD8+ T cells sorted from blood, taken in a trial of the OX40 agonist ivuxolimab. These receptors originate from an adult with an advanced solid tumor such as melanoma, head and neck, liver or kidney cancer. The CDR3 runs from the conserved cysteine through the conserved F or W. Each record gives: CDR3 DNA, CDR3 protein, clone size, J gene, D gene, V gene. A D gene is named only where the DNA matches it firmly. Where a row states a size, it is once, few, many or the class of an expanded clone; other rows omit it.

DNA: TGTGCCAGCAGCTTAAACTCCCTTGGGACACCGATCACCGGGGAGCTGTTTTTT; CDR3: CASSLNSLGTPITGELFF; size: NA; J: TRBJ2-2; D: NA; V: TRBV11-2
DNA: TGTGCCAGCAGTGTTGAGGGGTCGATCACTGAAGCTTTCTTT; CDR3: CASSVEGSITEAFF; size: NA; J: TRBJ1-1; D: NA; V: TRBV6-1
DNA: TGCGCCAGCAGCTTCCGAGGGCAGGGCGAAAAACTGTTTTTT; CDR3: CASSFRGQGEKLFF; size: NA; J: TRBJ1-4; D: NA; V: TRBV5-1
DNA: TGTGCCAGCAGTGAACAGGGAATAGGAAACACCATATATTTT; CDR3: CASSEQGIGNTIYF; size: NA; J: TRBJ1-3; D: NA; V: TRBV6-5
DNA: TGTGCCAGCAGCCAAGAGTACGGGATTTGGCGCACAGATACGCAGTATTTT; CDR3: CASSQEYGIWRTDTQYF; size: NA; J: TRBJ2-3; D: NA; V: TRBV14
DNA: TGTGCCAGCAGTTGGGCTTCCTATAATTCACCCCTCCACTTT; CDR3: CASSWASYNSPLHF; size: NA; J: TRBJ1-6; D: NA; V: TRBV6-5
DNA: TGTGCCAGCAGCTTTCATCGGGGAACCGGGGAGCTGTTTTTT; CDR3: CASSFHRGTGELFF; size: medium-sized; J: TRBJ2-2; D: NA; V: TRBV11-3
DNA: TGTGCCAGCAGCCCCGACAGGGTCGCTGAAGCTTTCTTT; CDR3: CASSPDRVAEAFF; size: NA; J: TRBJ1-1; D: TRBD1; V: TRBV5-4
DNA: TGCGCCAGCAGCCAAGATTGGGTGATCGGCGGAAAACTGTTTTTT; CDR3: CASSQDWVIGGKLFF; size: few; J: TRBJ1-4; D: NA; V: TRBV4-1
DNA: TGTGCCAGCAGCTCATCGGTCTGGGATAGGGAGGGCTACACCTTC; CDR3: CASSSSVWDREGYTF; size: few; J: TRBJ1-2; D: NA; V: TRBV5-4
DNA: TGTGCCAGCAGCCCCGGACAGGGGCTTGTCACCGGGGAGCTGTTTTTT; CDR3: CASSPGQGLVTGELFF; size: NA; J: TRBJ2-2; D: TRBD1; V: TRBV5-4
DNA: TGTGCCAGCACCGAAGGCGGGAGTGGATCACCCCTCCACTTT; CDR3: CASTEGGSGSPLHF; size: few; J: TRBJ1-6; D: NA; V: TRBV2
DNA: TGCAGCGTTGAAGTGGGGACAGAGTATGGCTACACCTTC; CDR3: CSVEVGTEYGYTF; size: few; J: TRBJ1-2; D: TRBD1; V: TRBV29-1
DNA: TGTGCCGCAGCGGGGGGAGGGTACAATGAGCAGTTCTTC; CDR3: CAAAGGGYNEQFF; size: once; J: TRBJ2-1; D: TRBD2; V: TRBV6-5
DNA: TGTGCCAGCTCACCACGAGGTAGCCCCACAGATACGCAGTATTTT; CDR3: CASSPRGSPTDTQYF; size: NA; J: TRBJ2-3; D: NA; V: TRBV18
DNA: TGTGCCCCAGGGGCTAACTATGGCTACACCTTC; CDR3: CAPGANYGYTF; size: NA; J: TRBJ1-2; D: NA; V: TRBV7-2
DNA: TGTGCCAGCAGTAACACAGATACGCAGTATTTT; CDR3: CASSNTDTQYF; size: NA; J: TRBJ2-3; D: NA; V: TRBV2
DNA: TGTGCCAGCTCACCACCCTCCACAGGGGCTGCCGGGGGTGGCTACACCTTC; CDR3: CASSPPSTGAAGGGYTF; size: NA; J: TRBJ1-2; D: TRBD1; V: TRBV18
DNA: TGTGCCAGCACGAGAGCGGGACAGGTAACCTACGAGCAGTACTTC; CDR3: CASTRAGQVTYEQYF; size: NA; J: TRBJ2-7; D: NA; V: TRBV6-1
DNA: TGTGCCACCAGCAGTTACGACAGGGGAGATACGCAGTATTTT; CDR3: CATSSYDRGDTQYF; size: NA; J: TRBJ2-3; D: TRBD1; V: TRBV15
DNA: TGTGCCAGCAGCTCCGAGGACACGGGACAGGGGAATGAAAAACTGTTTTTT; CDR3: CASSSEDTGQGNEKLFF; size: NA; J: TRBJ1-4; D: TRBD1; V: TRBV7-8
DNA: TGCGCCAGCAGCCTCGGAGGACAGGGGTACGGTAGCACAGATACGCAGTATTTT; CDR3: CASSLGGQGYGSTDTQYF; size: once; J: TRBJ2-3; D: TRBD1; V: TRBV5-1
DNA: TGTGCCAGCAGCTTTGGGCGAGACAGGGGGCTCGGGGGAGGCGAAAAACTGTTTTTT; CDR3: CASSFGRDRGLGGGEKLFF; size: NA; J: TRBJ1-4; D: TRBD1; V: TRBV5-4
DNA: TGTGCCAGCAAGGCGGGGGGCGCCTCCAATGAGCAGTTCTTC; CDR3: CASKAGGASNEQFF; size: NA; J: TRBJ2-1; D: TRBD2; V: TRBV7-3
DNA: TGTGCCACCAGCAGAGATAGTCAGGGTGCAGGCACAGATACGCAGTATTTT; CDR3: CATSRDSQGAGTDTQYF; size: NA; J: TRBJ2-3; D: NA; V: TRBV15
DNA: TGTGCCAGCAGCTTTCAGGGGTCCCCAGATACGCAGTATTTT; CDR3: CASSFQGSPDTQYF; size: NA; J: TRBJ2-3; D: NA; V: TRBV7-9
DNA: TGCAGCGTTGACACCACGAACACCGGGGAGCTGTTTTTT; CDR3: CSVDTTNTGELFF; size: NA; J: TRBJ2-2; D: NA; V: TRBV29-1
DNA: TGTGCCAGCAGCGTCAAGCGGGAGACCGGGGAGCTGTTTTTT; CDR3: CASSVKRETGELFF; size: few; J: TRBJ2-2; D: TRBD2; V: TRBV2
DNA: TGCGCCAGCAGGTGGGGACAGGGGTCGGGAGATACGCAGTATTTT; CDR3: CASRWGQGSGDTQYF; size: once; J: TRBJ2-3; D: TRBD1; V: TRBV5-1
DNA: TGTGCCAGCAGTTCGCCGGGACAGGGGAGCACAGATACGCAGTATTTT; CDR3: CASSSPGQGSTDTQYF; size: once; J: TRBJ2-3; D: TRBD1; V: TRBV28
DNA: TGCGCCAGCGGAATTACGACAGGGGGGGACACCGGGGAGCTGTTTTTT; CDR3: CASGITTGGDTGELFF; size: NA; J: TRBJ2-2; D: TRBD1; V: TRBV5-1
DNA: TGTGCCAGCAGGCCAATCAGGGTAGGAGCTTTCTTT; CDR3: CASRPIRVGAFF; size: NA; J: TRBJ1-1; D: NA; V: TRBV6-1
DNA: TGCGCCAGCAGCGTGGGTCATAGCACAGATACGCAGTATTTT; CDR3: CASSVGHSTDTQYF; size: NA; J: TRBJ2-3; D: NA; V: TRBV5-1
DNA: TGCGCCAGCAGCTTGGCCGGACAGGGGGCAGCAGATACGCAGTATTTT; CDR3: CASSLAGQGAADTQYF; size: NA; J: TRBJ2-3; D: TRBD1; V: TRBV5-1
DNA: TGTGCCAGCAGCCTATCCGGCTATGGCTACACCTTC; CDR3: CASSLSGYGYTF; size: medium-sized; J: TRBJ1-2; D: NA; V: TRBV6-5
DNA: TGTGCCAGCAGTCTAAAATTTGAAGCTTTCTTT; CDR3: CASSLKFEAFF; size: NA; J: TRBJ1-1; D: NA; V: TRBV28
DNA: TGTGCCAGCAGTCCGAACCCGACGGCAGGATGGTATAGCAATCAGCCCCAGCATTTT; CDR3: CASSPNPTAGWYSNQPQHF; size: NA; J: TRBJ1-5; D: NA; V: TRBV27
DNA: TGCGCCAGCACAGACCAGGGGACTGAAGCTTTCTTT; CDR3: CASTDQGTEAFF; size: NA; J: TRBJ1-1; D: NA; V: TRBV5-1
DNA: TGTGCCAGCAGCTTGACAGGGATGAACACTGAAGCTTTCTTT; CDR3: CASSLTGMNTEAFF; size: NA; J: TRBJ1-1; D: NA; V: TRBV5-4
DNA: TGCAGCGTTGTAGGGGACGCCGGTGGGGGCTACACCTTC; CDR3: CSVVGDAGGGYTF; size: NA; J: TRBJ1-2; D: NA; V: TRBV29-1
DNA: TGTGCCAGCAGACGCCCCTTTGTTAGCGGGAGCTTAGCTACTAGCACAGATACGCAGTATTTT; CDR3: CASRRPFVSGSLATSTDTQYF; size: NA; J: TRBJ2-3; D: TRBD2; V: TRBV27
DNA: TGTGCCAGCAGTTTAACCATGGTAGGCGATCAGCCCCAGCATTTT; CDR3: CASSLTMVGDQPQHF; size: NA; J: TRBJ1-5; D: NA; V: TRBV27
DNA: TGTGCCAGCAGCGTATCTGGGGGCCCGGGATCACCCCTCCACTTT; CDR3: CASSVSGGPGSPLHF; size: NA; J: TRBJ1-6; D: NA; V: TRBV9
DNA: TGTGCCAGCAGCTTAGTTTTTGTGGGCAGGGGGCTTGGAACTGAAGCTTTCTTT; CDR3: CASSLVFVGRGLGTEAFF; size: few; J: TRBJ1-1; D: TRBD1; V: TRBV7-8